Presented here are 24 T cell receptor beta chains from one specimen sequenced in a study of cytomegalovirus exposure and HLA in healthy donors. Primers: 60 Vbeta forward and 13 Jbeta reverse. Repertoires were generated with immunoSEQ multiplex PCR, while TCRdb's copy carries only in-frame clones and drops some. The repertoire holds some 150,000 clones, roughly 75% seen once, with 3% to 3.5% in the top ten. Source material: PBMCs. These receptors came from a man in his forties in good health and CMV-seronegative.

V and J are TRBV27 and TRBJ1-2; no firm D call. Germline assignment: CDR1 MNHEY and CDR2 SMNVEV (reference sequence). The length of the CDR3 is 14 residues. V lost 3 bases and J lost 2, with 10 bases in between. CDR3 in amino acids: CASSFGGQNYGYTF. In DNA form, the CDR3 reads TGTGCCAGCAGTTTTGGTGGTCAGAACTATGGCTACACCTTC.

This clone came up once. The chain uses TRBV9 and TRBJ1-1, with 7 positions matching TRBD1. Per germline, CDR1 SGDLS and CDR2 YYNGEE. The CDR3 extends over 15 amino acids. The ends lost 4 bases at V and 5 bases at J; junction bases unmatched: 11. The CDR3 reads CASSSEGARRTEAFF. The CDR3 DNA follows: TGTGCCAGCAGCAGCGAGGGGGCGCGAAGAACTGAAGCTTTCTTT.

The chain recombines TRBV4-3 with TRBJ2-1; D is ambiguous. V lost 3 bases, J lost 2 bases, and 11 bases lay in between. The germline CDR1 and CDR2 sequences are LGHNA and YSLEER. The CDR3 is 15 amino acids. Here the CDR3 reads CASSQQASTYNEQFF. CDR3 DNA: TGCGCCAGCAGCCAGCAAGCGAGTACCTACAATGAGCAGTTCTTC.

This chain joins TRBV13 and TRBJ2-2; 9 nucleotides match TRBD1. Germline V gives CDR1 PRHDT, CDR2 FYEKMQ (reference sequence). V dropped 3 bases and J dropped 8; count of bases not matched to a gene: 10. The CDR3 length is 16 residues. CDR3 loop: CASSFTGTGPFGELFF. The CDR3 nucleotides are TGTGCCAGCAGCTTCACCGGGACAGGGCCCTTTGGGGAGCTGTTTTTT.

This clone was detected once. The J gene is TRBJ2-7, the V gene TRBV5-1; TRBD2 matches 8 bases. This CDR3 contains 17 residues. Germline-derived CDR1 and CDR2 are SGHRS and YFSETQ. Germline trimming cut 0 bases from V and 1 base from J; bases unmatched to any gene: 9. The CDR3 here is CASSLAGLAGGSYEQYF. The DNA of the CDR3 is TGCGCCAGCAGCTTGGCCGGGCTAGCGGGCGGATCCTACGAGCAGTACTTC.

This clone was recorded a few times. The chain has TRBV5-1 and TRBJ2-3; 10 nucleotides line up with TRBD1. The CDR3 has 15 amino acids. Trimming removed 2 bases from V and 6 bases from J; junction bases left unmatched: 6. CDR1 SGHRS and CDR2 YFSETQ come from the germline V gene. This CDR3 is CASSFGQGVGDTQYF. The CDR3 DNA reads TGCGCCAGCAGCTTCGGACAGGGGGTAGGGGATACGCAGTATTTT.

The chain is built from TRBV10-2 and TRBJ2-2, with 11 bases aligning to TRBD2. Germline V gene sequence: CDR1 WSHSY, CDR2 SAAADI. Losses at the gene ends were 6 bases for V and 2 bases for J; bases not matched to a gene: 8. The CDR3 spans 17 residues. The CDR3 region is CASRKGLAESNTGELFF. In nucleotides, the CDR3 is TGCGCCAGCAGGAAGGGACTAGCGGAATCAAACACCGGGGAGCTGTTTTTT.

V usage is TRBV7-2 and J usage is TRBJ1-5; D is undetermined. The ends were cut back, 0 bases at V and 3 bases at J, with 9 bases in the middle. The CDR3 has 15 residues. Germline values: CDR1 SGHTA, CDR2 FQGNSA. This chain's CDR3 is CASSLAVAANQPQHF. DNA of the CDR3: TGTGCCAGCAGCTTAGCTGTGGCGGCCAATCAGCCCCAGCATTTT.

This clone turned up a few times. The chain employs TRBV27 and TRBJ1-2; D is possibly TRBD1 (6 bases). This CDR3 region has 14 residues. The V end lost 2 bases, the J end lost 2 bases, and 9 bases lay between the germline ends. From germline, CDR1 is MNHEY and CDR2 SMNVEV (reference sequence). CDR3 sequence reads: CASSLGQRNYGYTF. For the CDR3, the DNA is TGTGCCAGCAGTTTAGGACAGAGGAACTATGGCTACACCTTC.

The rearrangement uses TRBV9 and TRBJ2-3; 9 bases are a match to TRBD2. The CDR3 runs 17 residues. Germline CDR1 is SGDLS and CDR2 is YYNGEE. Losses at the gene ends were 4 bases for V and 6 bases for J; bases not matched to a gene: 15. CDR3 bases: TGTGCCAGCAGCCGCATCTTTCTTGCGGGGGGGCGCGATACGCAGTATTTT. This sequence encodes CASSRIFLAGGRDTQYF.

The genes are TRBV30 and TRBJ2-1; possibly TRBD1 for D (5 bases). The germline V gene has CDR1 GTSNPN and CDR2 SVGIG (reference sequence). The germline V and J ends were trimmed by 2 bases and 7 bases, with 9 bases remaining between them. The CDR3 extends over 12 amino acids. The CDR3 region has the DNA TGTGCCTGGAGTATTAGGGGTAATGAGCAGTTCTTC. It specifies CAWSIRGNEQFF.

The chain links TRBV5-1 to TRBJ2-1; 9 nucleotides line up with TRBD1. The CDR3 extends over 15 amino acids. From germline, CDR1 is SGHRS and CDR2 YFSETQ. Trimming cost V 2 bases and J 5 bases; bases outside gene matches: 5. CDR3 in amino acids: CASSLQGARDNEQFF. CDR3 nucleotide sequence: TGCGCCAGCAGCTTACAGGGGGCGAGGGACAATGAGCAGTTCTTC.

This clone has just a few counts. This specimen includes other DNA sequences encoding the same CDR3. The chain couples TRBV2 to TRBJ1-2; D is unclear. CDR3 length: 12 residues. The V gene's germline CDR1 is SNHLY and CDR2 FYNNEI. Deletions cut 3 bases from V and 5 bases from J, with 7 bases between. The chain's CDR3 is CASSEQAYGYTF. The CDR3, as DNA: TGTGCCAGCAGTGAGCAGGCATATGGCTACACCTTC.

The CDR3 here is CASSRRLPRGTGELFF. As DNA, the CDR3 is TGTGCCAGCAGCCGCCGACTCCCGCGGGGCACCGGGGAGCTGTTTTTT. The chain has TRBV14 and TRBJ2-2, with a weak D call TRBD2 (6 bases). Trimming removed 4 bases at V and 4 bases at J, with 16 bases between. The germline V gene encodes CDR1 SGHDN and CDR2 FVKESK. There are 16 residues in the CDR3.

CDR3 in DNA: TGTGCCAGCAGCTCAACGACAGGGGGGCCCTACAATGAGCAGTTCTTC. Its translation: CASSSTTGGPYNEQFF. The J gene is TRBJ2-1, the V gene TRBV7-2; 9 bases align to TRBD1. The junction had 6 bases not matched to a gene; V was cut back by 4 bases and J by 2 bases. Germline CDR1 SGHTA, CDR2 FQGNSA. The CDR3 sequence is 16 residues long.

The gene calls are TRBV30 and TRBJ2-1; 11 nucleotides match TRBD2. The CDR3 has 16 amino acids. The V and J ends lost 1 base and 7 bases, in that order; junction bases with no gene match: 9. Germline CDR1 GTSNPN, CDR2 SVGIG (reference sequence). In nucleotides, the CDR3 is TGTGCCTGGAGTGCTGTTAGCGGGGGGGCTTTTAATGAGCAGTTCTTC. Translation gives CAWSAVSGGAFNEQFF.

The CDR3 nucleotides read TGTGCCTGGAGTGTAGCGGGGTCCCCTGAAGCTTTCTTT. Translated, it gives CAWSVAGSPEAFF. The chain is built from TRBV30 and TRBJ1-1; D is ambiguous. There are 13 residues in the CDR3. Germline CDR1 GTSNPN, CDR2 SVGIG (reference sequence). V lost 0 bases to trimming and J lost 6 bases, with 11 bases between them. Full variable domain (rest looked up from reference TRBV30 and TRBJ1-1): SQTIHQWPATLVQPVGSPLSLECTVEGTSNPNLYWYRQAAGRGLQLLFYSVGIGQISSEVPQNLSASRPQDRQFILSSKKLLLSDSGFYLCAWSVAGSPEAFFGQGTRLTVV.

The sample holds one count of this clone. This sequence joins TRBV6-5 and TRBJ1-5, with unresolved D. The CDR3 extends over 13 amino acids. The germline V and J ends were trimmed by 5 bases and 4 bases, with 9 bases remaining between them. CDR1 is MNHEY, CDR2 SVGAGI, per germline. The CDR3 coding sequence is TGTGCCAGCAGTGAGAAGGAGAATCAGCCCCAGCATTTT. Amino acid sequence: CASSEKENQPQHF.

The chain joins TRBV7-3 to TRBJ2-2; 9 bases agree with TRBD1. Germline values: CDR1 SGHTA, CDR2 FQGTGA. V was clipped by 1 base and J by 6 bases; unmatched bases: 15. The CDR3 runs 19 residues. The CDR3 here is CASSLIALGTGGASGELFF. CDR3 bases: TGTGCCAGCAGCTTAATAGCGCTCGGCACAGGGGGCGCTTCCGGGGAGCTGTTTTTT.

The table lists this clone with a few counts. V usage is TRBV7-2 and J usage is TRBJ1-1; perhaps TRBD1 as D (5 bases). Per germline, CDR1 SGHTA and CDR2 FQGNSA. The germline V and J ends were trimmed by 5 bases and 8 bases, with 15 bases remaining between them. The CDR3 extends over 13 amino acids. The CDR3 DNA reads TGTGCCAGCAGCGGGGGGGTTTATGCGGAAGCTTTCTTT. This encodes CASSGGVYAEAFF. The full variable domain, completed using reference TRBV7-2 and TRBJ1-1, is GAGVSQSPSNKVTEKGKDVELRCDPISGHTALYWYRQSLGQGLEFLIYFQGNSAPDKSGLPSDRFSAERTGGSVSTLTIQRTQQEDSAVYLCASSGGVYAEAFFGQGTRLTVV.

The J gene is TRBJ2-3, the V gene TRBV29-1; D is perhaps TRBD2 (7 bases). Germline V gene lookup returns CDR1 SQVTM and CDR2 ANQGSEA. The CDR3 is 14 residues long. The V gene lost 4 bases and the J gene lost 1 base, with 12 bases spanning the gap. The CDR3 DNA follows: TGCAGCGTTGGAGGGGGGGCTCGCACAGATACGCAGTATTTT. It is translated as CSVGGGARTDTQYF.

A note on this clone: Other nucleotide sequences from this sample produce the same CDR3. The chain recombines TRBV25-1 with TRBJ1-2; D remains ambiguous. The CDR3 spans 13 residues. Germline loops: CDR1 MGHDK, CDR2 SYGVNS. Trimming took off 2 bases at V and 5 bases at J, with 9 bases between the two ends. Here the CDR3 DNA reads TGTGCCAGCAGTGAACTAGGCCGTTATGGCTACACCTTC. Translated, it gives CASSELGRYGYTF.

The CDR3: CASSSAGGGYEQYF. DNA for the CDR3: TGTGCCAGTAGTAGCGCGGGGGGCGGCTACGAGCAGTACTTC. V and J are TRBV19 and TRBJ2-7; TRBD2 matches at 8 bases. This CDR3 spans 14 amino acids. Germline values: CDR1 LNHDA, CDR2 SQIVND (reference sequence). The ends lost 4 bases at V and 3 bases at J; junction bases unmatched: 5.

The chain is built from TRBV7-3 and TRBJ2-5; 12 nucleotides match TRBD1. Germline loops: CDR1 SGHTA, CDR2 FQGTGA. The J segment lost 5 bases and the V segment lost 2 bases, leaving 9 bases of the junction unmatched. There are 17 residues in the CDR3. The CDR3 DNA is TGTGCCAGCAGCTTAGAGGGGGACAGGGGGCCAATGGAGACCCAGTACTTC. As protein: CASSLEGDRGPMETQYF. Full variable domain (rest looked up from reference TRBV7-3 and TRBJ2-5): GAGVSQTPSNKVTEKGKYVELRCDPISGHTALYWYRQSLGQGPEFLIYFQGTGAADDSGLPNDRFFAVRPEGSVSTLKIQRTERGDSAVYLCASSLEGDRGPMETQYFGPGTRLLVL.